Below, 15 T cell receptor beta chains from the same sample are listed, as sequenced in a study of blood T cells in healthy people across ages. With a J-beta primer mix and a sample-barcoded 5' primer, a second PCR ran about 7 to 12 cycles. MiXCR was run by TCRdb on the 5' RACE reads, yielding one entry per CDR3 protein. The table lists around 2 million distinct CDR3 sequences, about two fifths of them singletons. Sample: blood. The origin of the receptors is a human donor in good health.

V is TRBV6-5 and J is TRBJ1-1; a weak D match, TRBD1 (6 bases). The CDR3 has 16 amino acids. Per germline, CDR1 MNHEY and CDR2 SVGAGI. Deletions cut 7 bases from V and 5 bases from J, with 23 bases between. The CDR3 reads CASTPGRGARVTEAFF. In DNA, the CDR3 is TGTGCCAGCACCCCAGGACGGGGGGCGCGTGTTACTGAAGCTTTCTTT.

This clonotype appeared a few times. This sequence joins TRBV27 and TRBJ1-2, with unresolved D. The CDR3 totals 15 residues. V was cut by 0 bases and J by 5 bases, with 13 bases left in between. Germline V gives CDR1 MNHEY, CDR2 SMNVEV (reference sequence). The chain's CDR3 is CASSLSIGIGYGYTF. The CDR3 DNA is TGTGCCAGCAGTTTATCGATAGGTATAGGGTATGGCTACACCTTC.

V and J are TRBV19 and TRBJ1-1, with 8 bases lining up with TRBD1. CDR1 LNHDA and CDR2 SQIVND come from the germline V gene (reference sequence). The CDR3 is 17 residues long. Unmatched junction bases numbered 8, after V lost 2 bases and J lost 0 bases. DNA for the CDR3: TGTGCCAGTAGTATATTGCCGGGACAGGTTCTGAACACTGAAGCTTTCTTT. Protein product: CASSILPGQVLNTEAFF. The full variable domain, its missing parts supplied by reference TRBV19 and TRBJ1-1, is DGGITQSPKYLFRKEGQNVTLSCEQNLNHDAMYWYRQDPGQGLRLIYYSQIVNDFQKGDIAEGYSVSREKKESFPLTVTSAQKNPTAFYLCASSILPGQVLNTEAFFGQGTRLTVV.

The chain couples TRBV7-2 to TRBJ2-3, with a weak D call TRBD2 (5 bases). Germline lookup yields CDR1 SGHTA and CDR2 FQGNSA. Trimming pared 1 base from V and 4 bases from J, leaving 9 bases between. CDR3 length equals 14 residues. The CDR3 DNA is TGTGCCAGCAGCTTAGTGATTAGCGCAGATACGCAGTATTTT. Its protein is CASSLVISADTQYF.

Written as DNA, the CDR3 is TGTGCCAGGAGAAGACAGGTTTGGTACGAGCAGTACTTC. The encoded protein is CARRRQVWYEQYF. The gene calls are TRBV21-1 and TRBJ2-7; the D call TRBD1 from the table was never checked on the DNA. TRBV21-1 is a pseudogene. CDR3 length equals 13 residues.

The V and J genes are TRBV6-6 and TRBJ1-5; maybe TRBD1 (5 bases). V was clipped by 2 bases and J by 6 bases, with 14 bases between them. This CDR3 has 15 amino acids. Germline values: CDR1 MNHNY, CDR2 SVGAGI (reference sequence). CDR3 in amino acids: CASSYGLGGGQPQHF. The CDR3 DNA reads as TGTGCCAGCAGTTACGGTTTGGGGGGGGGTCAGCCCCAGCATTTT.

This clonotype showed up many times. The V and J genes are TRBV7-2 and TRBJ2-3; a possible D gene is TRBD1 (5 bases). The V and J ends lost 4 bases and 0 bases respectively, with 11 bases between them. Germline V gene lookup returns CDR1 SGHTA and CDR2 FQGNSA. The length of the CDR3 is 15 residues. CDR3 protein: CASSSDSSSTDTQYF. CDR3 nucleotides: TGTGCCAGCAGCTCAGACAGCTCTAGCACAGATACGCAGTATTTT.

The gene calls are TRBV6-5 and TRBJ1-2, with TRBD1 matching 7 bases. The ends lost 4 bases at V and 1 base at J; junction bases unmatched: 18. CDR3 length: 19 amino acids. Germline CDR1 MNHEY, CDR2 SVGAGI. CDR3 loop: CASSSDRVDPPVINYGYTF. In DNA, the CDR3 is TGTGCCAGCAGTTCTGACAGGGTCGACCCACCGGTGATTAACTATGGCTACACCTTC.

The sample holds a few counts of this clonotype. The rearrangement links TRBV13 to TRBJ2-7, with no clear D. Germline V CDR1 and CDR2: PRHDT, FYEKMQ (reference sequence). V was trimmed by 5 bases and J by 2 bases, leaving 13 bases between them. The CDR3 has 14 residues. The CDR3 is CASSELGKPYEQYF. CDR3 DNA: TGTGCCAGCAGCGAACTGGGGAAGCCCTACGAGCAGTACTTC.

The chain carries TRBV10-3 and TRBJ2-3; D may be TRBD2 (6 bases). The V gene's germline CDR1 is ENHRY and CDR2 SYGVKD. The CDR3 covers 14 residues. Between the trimmed V and J ends, which lost 0 bases and 5 bases, there was a span of 9 bases. The CDR3 reads CAISESAGLDTQYF. Written as DNA, the CDR3 is TGTGCCATCAGTGAGTCGGCGGGGTTAGATACGCAGTATTTT.

The V and J genes are TRBV11-2 and TRBJ1-2, with a tentative D call TRBD1 (5 bases). Between the trimmed V and J ends, which lost 5 bases and 4 bases, there was a span of 11 bases. The CDR3 loop spans 13 amino acids. CDR1 SGHAT and CDR2 FQNNGV come from the germline V gene. The chain's CDR3 is CASSTGPSYGYTF. Here the CDR3 DNA reads TGTGCCAGCAGCACGGGACCGAGCTATGGCTACACCTTC.

V gene TRBV7-2 combines with J gene TRBJ2-5; weak D call: TRBD2 (6 bases). CDR3 length equals 13 residues. V was pared by 0 bases and J by 11 bases, with 13 bases between. CDR1 SGHTA and CDR2 FQGNSA come from the germline V gene. The CDR3: CASSLAVRREQYF. The CDR3 nucleotides read TGTGCCAGCAGCTTAGCGGTTCGTCGGGAGCAGTACTTC.

The chain's CDR3 is CASSLGQVRPLDGYTF. CDR3 sequence (DNA): TGTGCCAGCAGCTTAGGACAGGTTAGGCCTTTAGATGGCTACACCTTC. The chain is built from TRBV7-2 and TRBJ1-2, with D possibly matching TRBD1 (6 bases). CDR3 length equals 16 residues. Between the trimmed V and J ends, which lost 1 base and 6 bases, there was a span of 18 bases. Germline CDR1 SGHTA, CDR2 FQGNSA.

In this sample, this clonotype turned up a few times. The chain recombines TRBV20-1 with TRBJ2-7, with TRBD2 as a possible D gene (5 bases). CDR1 and CDR2 from the germline V gene are DFQATT and SNEGSKA (reference sequence). V gave up 4 bases and J gave up 3 bases, with 10 bases separating them. The CDR3 runs 12 residues. Written as DNA, the CDR3 is TGCAGTGCTAATGGGGAGAACTACGAGCAGTACTTC. Encoded protein: CSANGENYEQYF.

In its sample, this clonotype was seen a few times. The chain has TRBV4-1 and TRBJ1-2, with a tentative D call TRBD1 (6 bases). This CDR3 has 16 residues. Germline V gene sequence: CDR1 MGHRA, CDR2 YSYEKL. V lost 4 bases and J 6 bases, leaving 21 bases between the germline ends. The CDR3 nucleotides are TGCGCCAGCAGCCTATTCAGGGGAAGTGGGAATCATGGCTACACCTTC. Its protein product is CASSLFRGSGNHGYTF.